One and the same sample provided the 6 T cell receptor beta chains below, sequenced in a study of T-cell reconstitution after alpha-beta-depleted transplantation in children. The TCRbeta library incorporated unique molecular identifiers. Via MiXCR, TCRdb re-called the PCR reads, giving one row per CDR3 protein. Among roughly 300,000 distinct CDR3 sequences listed, about 9.9% were seen once. The sequencing here drew on peripheral blood, taken 180 days after TCRalphabeta/CD19-depleted stem cell transplant. These receptors came from a male patient under 10 years old who had a stem cell transplant for chronic granulomatous disease, so the T cells may come from the graft donor.

This clonotype was observed many times. This chain uses TRBV6-5 with TRBJ2-2, with TRBD1 identical over 9 bases. V shed 0 bases, J shed 5 bases, and the junction held 4 bases outside the gene matches. The CDR3 is 16 amino acids. CDR1 is MNHEY, CDR2 SVGAGI, per germline. In DNA, the CDR3 is TGTGCCAGCAGTTACTCGGGACAGGGTAAAACCGGGGAGCTGTTTTTT. Amino acids: CASSYSGQGKTGELFF.

This clonotype was counted at least ten times. The chain couples TRBV5-1 to TRBJ2-5; 7 bases match TRBD1. Germline V lookup: CDR1 SGHRS, CDR2 YFSETQ. The length of the CDR3 is 15 residues. The J segment lost 5 bases and the V segment lost 4 bases, leaving 11 bases of the junction unmatched. CDR3 coding DNA: TGCGCCAGCAGCGCCTCGACAGGGCTTTTGGAGACCCAGTACTTC. It yields the protein CASSASTGLLETQYF.

The V call is TRBV5-4, the J call TRBJ2-1, with D uncertain. Trimming took off 1 base at V and 6 bases at J, with 5 bases between the two ends. The CDR3 contains 12 residues. Germline V gives CDR1 SGHNT, CDR2 YYREEE (reference sequence). The CDR3 region is CASSLMVNEQFF. For the CDR3, the DNA is TGTGCCAGCAGCTTGATGGTCAATGAGCAGTTCTTC.

This clonotype was observed at least ten times. The V call is TRBV7-3, the J call TRBJ1-1; 9 bases align to TRBD1. Germline V gene sequence: CDR1 SGHTA, CDR2 FQGTGA. V gave up 2 bases and J gave up 8 bases; unmatched junction bases: 0. The CDR3 contains 12 residues. The CDR3 bases are TGTGCCAGCAGCTTAGGGACAGGGGAAGCTTTCTTT. As protein: CASSLGTGEAFF.

The table lists this clonotype with many counts. V is TRBV4-1 and J is TRBJ2-7; 9 bases agree with TRBD1. The CDR3 covers 16 residues. J lost 2 bases, V lost 4 bases, and 9 bases had no gene match. From germline, CDR1 is MGHRA and CDR2 YSYEKL. The CDR3 nucleotides are TGCGCCAGCAGCCCCGGGACAGGGCGTTCCGCCTACGAGCAGTACTTC. Protein: CASSPGTGRSAYEQYF.

This clonotype was recorded many times. The chain joins TRBV12-3 or TRBV12-4 to TRBJ2-1, with D perhaps being TRBD1 or TRBD2 (5 bases each). The CDR3 is 15 residues long. Trimming removed 7 bases at V and 5 bases at J, with 18 bases between. CDR3 sequence reads: CASTKPGPRDNEQFF. CDR3 coding DNA: TGTGCCAGCACCAAACCGGGACCAAGAGACAATGAGCAGTTCTTC.